Below are 21 T cell receptor beta chains sequenced from a single sample in a study of CD8+ T cells in alopecia areata (dated by TCRdb to about 2018). Receptor amplification or capture employed the immunoSEQ multiplex PCR assay. For TCR sequencing, RNA was extracted from every sample and reverse transcribed into cDNA to serve as template. TCRdb retrieved this table from immuneACCESS and kept in-frame rearrangements only. Not all clones are present; in checked studies, unresolved V genes account for under half, and no reason is known for the remainder. For this sample there are about 150,000 clones; about 54% appear just once. Under 5.5% of the sample is in the top ten clones. The sequencing input was CD4+ T cells sorted from blood. The receptors come from a human donor in good health.

This clone turned up a few times. V gene TRBV29-1 combines with J gene TRBJ2-3; 8 bases line up with TRBD1. V dropped 4 bases and J dropped 0; count of bases not matched to a gene: 9. The CDR3 covers 16 residues. CDR1 and CDR2 from the germline V gene are SQVTM and ANQGSEA. CDR3 bases: TGCAGCGTTGGAATCCGCGACAGGGGAAGCACAGATACGCAGTATTTT. It encodes CSVGIRDRGSTDTQYF.

The chain employs TRBV5-6 and TRBJ2-3; D is unclear. The CDR3 is 14 residues long. From germline, CDR1 is SGHDT and CDR2 YYEEEE. The V end was cut by 4 bases, the J end by 0 bases, with 9 bases between. The CDR3 nucleotides are TGTGCCAGCAGCCCAGAACAGAGCACAGATACGCAGTATTTT. Translation: CASSPEQSTDTQYF.

V is TRBV28 and J is TRBJ1-2; D possibly corresponds to TRBD1 (5 bases). Germline V gives CDR1 MDHEN, CDR2 SYDVKM. The CDR3 is 15 residues long. The V end lost 6 bases, the J end lost 0 bases, and 14 bases lay between the germline ends. The CDR3 DNA follows: TGTGCCAGCAGATTGGGGGGGAGAGCTAACTATGGCTACACCTTC. Residues: CASRLGGRANYGYTF.

This chain links TRBV19 with TRBJ1-5, with 7 bases matching TRBD1. The germline CDR1 and CDR2 sequences are LNHDA and SQIVND (reference sequence). J gave up 5 bases and V 3 bases, and 10 bases lay outside the gene matches. This CDR3 spans 16 amino acids. For the CDR3, the DNA is TGTGCCAGTAGTATCCGTATGCGACAGGGAGATCAGCCCCAGCATTTT. It codes for CASSIRMRQGDQPQHF.

The table lists this clone with a count of one. The chain is built from TRBV12-5 and TRBJ2-1, with TRBD2 identical over 7 bases. Germline assignment: CDR1 LGHNT and CDR2 FRNRAP. CDR3 length: 14 amino acids. The trim removed 4 bases at V and 5 bases at J, leaving 5 bases unmatched. CDR3 nucleotide sequence: TGTGCTAGTGGTTGGCGGGAGACCGACAATGAGCAGTTCTTC. Translated, it gives CASGWRETDNEQFF.

J is TRBJ1-4 and V is TRBV29-1; 8 bases are shared with TRBD1. Germline V lookup: CDR1 SQVTM, CDR2 ANQGSEA. The trim removed 6 bases at V and 7 bases at J, leaving 7 bases unmatched. This CDR3 is built from 13 residues. The CDR3 loop reads CSVATGALEKLFF. The CDR3 nucleotides read TGCAGCGTGGCGACAGGGGCCCTTGAAAAACTGTTTTTT. Full variable domain (rest looked up from reference TRBV29-1 and TRBJ1-4): SAVISQKPSRDICQRGTSLTIQCQVDSQVTMMFWYRQQPGQSLTLIATANQGSEATYESGFVIDKFPISRPNLTFSTLTVSNMSPEDSSIYLCSVATGALEKLFFGSGTQLSVL.

The chain is built from TRBV6-6 and TRBJ2-7, with TRBD1 matching 10 bases. This CDR3 has 14 residues. Germline V lookup: CDR1 MNHNY, CDR2 SVGAGI (reference sequence). V trimming: 7 bases; J trimming: 4 bases; junction bases outside the gene matches: 7. CDR3 in amino acids: CASKSTGGHYEQYF. The CDR3 DNA follows: TGTGCCAGCAAGTCGACAGGGGGCCATTACGAGCAGTACTTC.

Here the CDR3 DNA reads TGTGCCAGTACCCTAACTAGCGGGAGCATCAATGAGCAGTTCTTC. Its translation is CASTLTSGSINEQFF. V gene TRBV19 combines with J gene TRBJ2-1, with 11 bases that match TRBD2. V shed 7 bases and J 6 bases; nucleotides not matched to a gene: 8. Germline CDR1 and CDR2: LNHDA and SQIVND (reference sequence). The CDR3 has 15 amino acids.

The chain combines TRBV5-4 with TRBJ2-7, with unresolved D. The CDR3 runs 13 residues. CDR1 and CDR2 from the germline V gene are SGHNT and YYREEE (reference sequence). The ends were cut back, 4 bases at V and 3 bases at J, with 11 bases in the middle. Here the CDR3 reads CASSLDRHYEQYF. The CDR3 nucleotides read TGTGCCAGCAGCCTGGACCGACACTACGAGCAGTACTTC. Based on the CDR3 plus reference TRBV5-4 and TRBJ2-7, the full variable domain is ETGVTQSPTHLIKTRGQQVTLRCSSQSGHNTVSWYQQALGQGPQFIFQYYREEENGRGNFPPRFSGLQFPNYSSELNVNALELDDSALYLCASSLDRHYEQYFGPGTRLTVT.

V and J are TRBV25-1 and TRBJ2-5; tentative D call: TRBD1 (5 bases). This CDR3 is 14 amino acids long. Looked up from germline, CDR1 is MGHDK and CDR2 is SYGVNS. With 1 base removed from V and 4 bases from J, the gap between germline ends came to 10 bases. The DNA of the CDR3 is TGTGCCAGCAGTGAATCCGGCAGGGCAGAGACCCAGTACTTC. Protein product: CASSESGRAETQYF.

Remarks on this clone: Additional DNA sequences in this sample encode the identical CDR3. This chain links TRBV10-3 with TRBJ2-1; the D is unclear. V was pared by 0 bases and J by 7 bases, with 4 bases between. Germline values: CDR1 ENHRY, CDR2 SYGVKD. CDR3 size: 12 residues. The CDR3 sequence: CAISESGNEQFF. The CDR3 region has the DNA TGTGCCATCAGTGAGTCTGGGAATGAGCAGTTCTTC.

This clone was observed a handful of times. The chain is built from TRBV29-1 and TRBJ2-7, with 7 bases lining up with TRBD1. The trim removed 7 bases at V and 2 bases at J, leaving 8 bases unmatched. The germline V gene has CDR1 SQVTM and CDR2 ANQGSEA. The CDR3 loop spans 13 amino acids. The CDR3: CSARPGQTYEQYF. The CDR3 region has the DNA TGCAGCGCCCGACCGGGACAGACCTACGAGCAGTACTTC.

A few counts support this clone. CDR3 sequence reads: CSAQLNGETQYF. In DNA form, the CDR3 reads TGCAGCGCCCAGCTGAACGGAGAGACCCAGTACTTC. The chain uses TRBV29-1 and TRBJ2-5; D not resolved. The V gene's germline CDR1 is SQVTM and CDR2 ANQGSEA. V lost 7 bases, J lost 4 bases, and 13 bases lay in between. This CDR3 region has 12 residues.

The rearrangement links TRBV4-1 to TRBJ2-1; unclear D gene. CDR1 and CDR2 from the germline V gene are MGHRA and YSYEKL. The V end lost 1 base, the J end lost 1 base, and 8 bases lay between the germline ends. The CDR3 runs 15 residues. The DNA of the CDR3 is TGCGCCAGCAGCCAAGCCGGATTTTCCTACAATGAGCAGTTCTTC. Translation gives CASSQAGFSYNEQFF.

The J gene is TRBJ1-2, the V gene TRBV5-1; D unclear. Germline V gene sequence: CDR1 SGHRS, CDR2 YFSETQ. This CDR3 region has 13 residues. The ends were cut back, 0 bases at V and 2 bases at J, with 5 bases in the middle. CDR3 amino acids: CASSLDPNYGYTF. The DNA of the CDR3 is TGCGCCAGCAGCTTGGATCCGAACTATGGCTACACCTTC.

The V and J genes are TRBV4-1 and TRBJ2-1; TRBD2 agrees at 9 bases. CDR1 and CDR2 (germline): MGHRA, YSYEKL. Germline trimming cut 3 bases from V and 0 bases from J; bases unmatched to any gene: 9. The CDR3 is 18 residues long. CDR3 region: CASSHFSGSGSSYNEQFF. The CDR3 region has the DNA TGCGCCAGCAGCCATTTTAGCGGGAGTGGGAGCTCCTACAATGAGCAGTTCTTC.

This clone was observed a handful of times. The rearrangement links TRBV30 to TRBJ2-5, with D possibly matching TRBD2 (5 bases). V gave up 0 bases and J gave up 4 bases, with 18 bases separating them. The CDR3 is made up of 16 amino acids. Per germline, CDR1 GTSNPN and CDR2 SVGIG (reference sequence). CDR3 in amino acids: CAWSVNGPNAGETQYF. CDR3 DNA sequence: TGTGCCTGGAGTGTAAACGGGCCGAACGCGGGAGAGACCCAGTACTTC.

The chain carries TRBV19 and TRBJ1-5, with D uncertain. CDR1 and CDR2 (germline): LNHDA, SQIVND (reference sequence). The CDR3 is 13 residues long. V was pared by 7 bases and J by 5 bases, with 12 bases between. DNA for the CDR3: TGTGCCAGTAACCCCCGGCGCTATCAGCCCCAGCATTTT. Translating gives CASNPRRYQPQHF. The full variable domain, its missing parts supplied by reference TRBV19 and TRBJ1-5, is DGGITQSPKYLFRKEGQNVTLSCEQNLNHDAMYWYRQDPGQGLRLIYYSQIVNDFQKGDIAEGYSVSREKKESFPLTVTSAQKNPTAFYLCASNPRRYQPQHFGDGTRLSIL.

This clone was counted once. V usage is TRBV30 and J usage is TRBJ1-2, with 8 nucleotides matching TRBD1. The CDR3 consists of 14 residues. CDR1 and CDR2 (germline): GTSNPN, SVGIG (reference sequence). V gave up 2 bases and J gave up 8 bases; unmatched junction bases: 10. CDR3 sequence reads: CAWSTQGAIGGYTF. The CDR3 DNA reads as TGTGCCTGGAGTACCCAGGGGGCGATAGGAGGCTACACCTTC.

V gene TRBV2 combines with J gene TRBJ2-7; 9 nucleotides align to TRBD1. The CDR3 length is 14 residues. J was trimmed by 7 bases and V by 6 bases; bases with no gene match: 10. Germline assignment: CDR1 SNHLY and CDR2 FYNNEI. CDR3 amino acids: CASSTGQGQGEQYF. The CDR3 DNA sequence: TGTGCCAGCAGCACAGGACAGGGGCAGGGAGAGCAGTACTTC.

The chain is built from TRBV6-6 and TRBJ2-7; D uncertain. The CDR3 is made up of 14 amino acids. Germline V CDR1 and CDR2: MNHNY, SVGAGI (reference sequence). V was pared by 5 bases and J by 3 bases, with 14 bases between. The CDR3: CASSTTSGGYEQYF. For the CDR3, the DNA is TGTGCCAGCAGTACAACCTCAGGCGGCTACGAGCAGTACTTC.